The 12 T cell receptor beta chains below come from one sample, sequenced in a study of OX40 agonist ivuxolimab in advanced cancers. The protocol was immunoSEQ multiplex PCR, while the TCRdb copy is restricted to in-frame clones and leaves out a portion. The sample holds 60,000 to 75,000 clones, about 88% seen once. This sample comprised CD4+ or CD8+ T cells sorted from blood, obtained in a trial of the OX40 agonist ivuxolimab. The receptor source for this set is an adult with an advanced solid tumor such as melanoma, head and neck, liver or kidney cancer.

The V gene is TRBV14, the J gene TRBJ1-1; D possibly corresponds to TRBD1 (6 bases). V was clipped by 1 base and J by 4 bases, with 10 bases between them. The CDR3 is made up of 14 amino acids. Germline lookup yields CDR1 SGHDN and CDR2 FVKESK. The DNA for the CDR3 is TGTGCCAGCAGCCAAGGGGGGGGCGGCACTGAAGCTTTCTTT. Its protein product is CASSQGGGGTEAFF.

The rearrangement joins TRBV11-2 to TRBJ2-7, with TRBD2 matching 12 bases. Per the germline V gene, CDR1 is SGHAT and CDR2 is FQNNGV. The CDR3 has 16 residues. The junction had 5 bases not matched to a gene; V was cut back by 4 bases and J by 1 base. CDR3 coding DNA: TGTGCCAGCAGCTCGGACCTAGCGGGGGGGTCCTACGAGCAGTACTTC. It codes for CASSSDLAGGSYEQYF.

The chain's CDR3 is CASSPGQINEKLFF. The CDR3 bases are TGTGCCAGCTCCCCGGGGCAGATTAATGAAAAACTGTTTTTT. The chain uses TRBV28 and TRBJ1-4, with D possibly TRBD1 on 5 matching bases. The CDR3 has 14 amino acids. The V end lost 8 bases, the J end lost 4 bases, and 14 bases lay between the germline ends. CDR1 is MDHEN and CDR2 is SYDVKM in the germline V gene.

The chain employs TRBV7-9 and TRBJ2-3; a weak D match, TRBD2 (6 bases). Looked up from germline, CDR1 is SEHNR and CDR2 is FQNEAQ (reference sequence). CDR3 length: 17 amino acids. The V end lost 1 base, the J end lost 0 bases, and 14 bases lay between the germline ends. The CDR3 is CASSLGSGRPSTDTQYF. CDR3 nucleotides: TGTGCCAGCAGCTTAGGGAGCGGGCGCCCTAGCACAGATACGCAGTATTTT.

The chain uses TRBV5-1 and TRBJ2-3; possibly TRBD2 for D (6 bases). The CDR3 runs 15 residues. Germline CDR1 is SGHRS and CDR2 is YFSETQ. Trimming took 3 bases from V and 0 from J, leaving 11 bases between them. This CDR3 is CASSYSGTSTDTQYF. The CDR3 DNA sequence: TGCGCCAGCAGCTATAGCGGAACTAGCACAGATACGCAGTATTTT. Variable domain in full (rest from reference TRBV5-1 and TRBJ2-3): KAGVTQTPRYLIKTRGQQVTLSCSPISGHRSVSWYQQTPGQGLQFLFEYFSETQRNKGNFPGRFSGRQFSNSRSEMNVSTLELGDSALYLCASSYSGTSTDTQYFGPGTRLTVL.

For the CDR3, the DNA is TGCGCCAGCAGCTTGCCGGGACCCGGCTATGGCTACACCTTC. It translates to CASSLPGPGYGYTF. The rearrangement uses TRBV5-1 and TRBJ1-2, with D possibly TRBD1 on 5 matching bases. The CDR3 has 14 residues. Looked up from germline, CDR1 is SGHRS and CDR2 is YFSETQ. The ends were cut back, 1 base at V and 4 bases at J, with 11 bases in the middle.

This CDR3 is CASSLDPAALNTEAFF. DNA of the CDR3: TGTGCCAGCAGCTTGGACCCCGCAGCGTTGAACACTGAAGCTTTCTTT. The chain combines TRBV5-4 with TRBJ1-1; D is unclear. The CDR3 consists of 16 residues. Germline CDR1 SGHNT, CDR2 YYREEE (reference sequence). Trimming removed 0 bases at V and 0 bases at J, with 12 bases between.

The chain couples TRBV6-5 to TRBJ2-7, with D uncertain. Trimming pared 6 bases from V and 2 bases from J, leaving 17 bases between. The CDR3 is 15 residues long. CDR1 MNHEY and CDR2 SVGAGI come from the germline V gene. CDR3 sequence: CASSQTSDKAYEQYF. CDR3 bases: TGTGCCAGCAGCCAAACATCCGACAAAGCCTACGAGCAGTACTTC.

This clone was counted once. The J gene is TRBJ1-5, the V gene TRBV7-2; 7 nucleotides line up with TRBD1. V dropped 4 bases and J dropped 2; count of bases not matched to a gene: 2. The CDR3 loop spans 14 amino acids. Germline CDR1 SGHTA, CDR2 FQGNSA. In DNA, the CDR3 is TGTGCCAGCAGCTCCCAGGGGGGCAATCAGCCCCAGCATTTT. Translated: CASSSQGGNQPQHF.

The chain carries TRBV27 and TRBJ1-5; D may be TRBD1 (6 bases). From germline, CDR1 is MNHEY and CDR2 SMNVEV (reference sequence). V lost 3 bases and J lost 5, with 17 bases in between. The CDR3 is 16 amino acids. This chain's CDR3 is CASSFRRTEGDQPQHF. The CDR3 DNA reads TGTGCCAGCAGTTTTCGTCGGACAGAAGGGGATCAGCCCCAGCATTTT.

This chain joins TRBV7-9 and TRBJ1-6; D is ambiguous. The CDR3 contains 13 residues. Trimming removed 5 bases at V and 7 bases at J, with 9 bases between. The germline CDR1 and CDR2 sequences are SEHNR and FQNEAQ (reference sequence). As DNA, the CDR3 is TGTGCCAGCAGCAGGGTTCCAAATTCACCCCTCCACTTT. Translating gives CASSRVPNSPLHF.

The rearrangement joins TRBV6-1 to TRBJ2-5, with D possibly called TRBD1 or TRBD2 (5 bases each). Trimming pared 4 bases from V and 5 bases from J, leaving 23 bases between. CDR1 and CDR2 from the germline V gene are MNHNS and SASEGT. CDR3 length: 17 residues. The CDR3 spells CASSVGVGLDPWETQYF. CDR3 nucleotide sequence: TGTGCCAGCAGTGTAGGGGTAGGACTTGACCCGTGGGAGACCCAGTACTTC.